Listed below are T cell receptor beta chains from one sample, sequenced in a study of cytomegalovirus exposure and HLA in healthy donors. Generated by immunoSEQ multiplex PCR, the TCRdb table keeps only in-frame clones and is missing some. The sample lists over 100,000 clones, over 80% occurring once. Sequencing was done on a sample of PBMCs. The receptors shown here come from a man in his thirties or forties in good health and CMV-seronegative. Both conserved end residues are part of each CDR3. A D gene is named only where the DNA matches it firmly. A clone size is listed for some rows: how often the clone was seen (once, few, many), or a class if it is expanded.

V gene	J gene	clone size	D gene	CDR3 protein	CDR3 DNA
TRBV28	TRBJ2-7	.	TRBD2	CASSLFWTSGGAVSGEQYF	TGTGCCAGCAGTTTATTTTGGACTAGCGGGGGGGCCGTTAGTGGCGAGCAGTACTTC
TRBV9	TRBJ2-1	.	.	CASSDRDWGNEQFF	TGTGCCAGCAGCGACCGGGACTGGGGGAATGAGCAGTTCTTC
TRBV10-3	TRBJ1-1	once	.	CAISPRGENTEAFF	TGTGCCATCAGCCCACGGGGGGAGAACACTGAAGCTTTCTTT
TRBV28	TRBJ1-4	.	.	CASSRRDWDEKLFF	TGTGCCAGCAGTCGGAGGGATTGGGACGAAAAACTGTTTTTT
TRBV6-6	TRBJ2-7	once	.	CASSYSEGDEQYF	TGTGCCAGCAGTTACTCGGAGGGCGACGAGCAGTACTTC
TRBV6-1	TRBJ2-1	.	.	CASSEETTAASSYNEQFF	TGTGCCAGCAGTGAAGAAACCACGGCGGCGAGCTCCTACAATGAGCAGTTCTTC
TRBV19	TRBJ1-5	.	.	CASKDILGGNQPQHF	TGTGCCAGTAAAGATATCCTAGGTGGCAATCAGCCCCAGCATTTT
TRBV19	TRBJ2-1	.	.	CASSASTFGSYNEQFF	TGTGCCAGTAGTGCCTCAACTTTCGGCTCCTACAATGAGCAGTTCTTC
TRBV19	TRBJ2-3	few	.	CASRRVGRSGAGDTQYF	TGTGCCAGCCGCCGGGTCGGGCGGAGCGGCGCGGGGGATACGCAGTATTTT
TRBV4-3	TRBJ2-7	.	.	CASSQDHGFAYEQYF	TGCGCCAGCAGCCAAGATCACGGGTTTGCCTACGAGCAGTACTTC
TRBV4-2	TRBJ2-1	.	.	CASSQDGQGTNEQFF	TGTGCCAGCAGCCAAGATGGGCAGGGAACCAATGAGCAGTTCTTC
TRBV5-5	TRBJ2-7	.	TRBD1	CASSRQGPDEQYF	TGTGCCAGCAGCCGACAGGGGCCGGACGAGCAGTACTTC
TRBV6-1	TRBJ2-7	.	.	CASSGGGEQYF	TGTGCCAGCAGTGGGGGAGGCGAGCAGTACTTC
TRBV25-1	TRBJ2-7	.	TRBD1	CATPLEDRAHEQYF	TGTGCCACCCCCCTGGAGGACAGGGCTCACGAGCAGTACTTC
TRBV11-2	TRBJ2-2	once	TRBD2	CASSSIAGGRTGELFF	TGTGCCAGCAGCTCTATAGCGGGGGGGCGGACCGGGGAGCTGTTTTTT
TRBV27	TRBJ1-4	.	.	CASSRLGGFEKLFF	TGTGCCAGCAGTCGGCTGGGGGGTTTCGAAAAACTGTTTTTT
TRBV5-1	TRBJ1-1	.	.	CASSWVGHLDPEAFF	TGCGCCAGCAGCTGGGTAGGACATCTCGACCCTGAAGCTTTCTTT
TRBV1	TRBJ1-4	.	.	CTSSQGLGTAMRDEKLFF	TGCACCAGCAGCCAAGGTCTCGGAACGGCGATGAGGGATGAAAAACTGTTTTTT
TRBV5-6	TRBJ1-6	.	TRBD1	CASSLTAAFTGGPPLHF	TGTGCCAGCAGCTTGACCGCTGCATTTACAGGGGGCCCACCCCTCCACTTT
TRBV19	TRBJ1-5	.	TRBD1	CASSHDDRGGFQPQHF	TGTGCCAGTAGCCATGATGACAGGGGTGGATTTCAGCCCCAGCATTTT
TRBV25-1	TRBJ2-3	.	TRBD1	CASRGQTSTDTQYF	TGTGCCAGCAGGGGACAGACTAGCACAGATACGCAGTATTTT
TRBV5-8	TRBJ1-2	.	.	CASSPPRYGYTF	TGTGCCAGCAGCCCCCCCCGCTATGGCTACACCTTC
TRBV9	TRBJ1-1	.	.	CASSPTLGEGTEAFF	TGTGCCAGCAGCCCCACGCTTGGGGAGGGCACTGAAGCTTTCTTT
TRBV28	TRBJ1-5	.	.	CASSLWQGGQPQHF	TGTGCCAGCAGTTTATGGCAGGGTGGTCAGCCCCAGCATTTT
TRBV5-4	TRBJ1-2	.	.	CASSLLGARGYTF	TGTGCCAGCAGCTTGTTGGGGGCCCGGGGCTACACCTTC
TRBV9	TRBJ2-2	.	TRBD1	CASSVNPDRGQYTGELFF	TGTGCCAGCAGCGTCAACCCGGACAGGGGGCAGTATACCGGGGAGCTGTTTTTT
TRBV10-3	TRBJ1-4	.	TRBD1	CAISDPGTGGFVTNEKLFF	TGTGCCATCAGTGACCCCGGGACAGGGGGGTTTGTGACTAATGAAAAACTGTTTTTT
TRBV4-3	TRBJ2-2	once	.	CASSHGVPGELFF	TGCGCCAGCAGCCACGGGGTCCCCGGGGAGCTGTTTTTT
TRBV5-1	TRBJ2-2	.	TRBD1	CASSPVGQGATGELFF	TGCGCCAGCAGCCCCGTTGGACAGGGCGCCACCGGGGAGCTGTTTTTT
TRBV29-1	TRBJ2-5	.	TRBD2	CSAGTSGGEETQYF	TGCAGCGCCGGGACTAGCGGGGGGGAAGAGACCCAGTACTTC
TRBV10-3	TRBJ2-7	.	TRBD2	CAISESAGTSGGYYEQYF	TGTGCCATCAGTGAGTCCGCGGGGACTAGCGGGGGGTACTACGAGCAGTACTTC
TRBV2	TRBJ2-1	once	.	CASRGAEYNEQFF	TGTGCCAGCAGGGGGGCAGAATACAATGAGCAGTTCTTC
TRBV28	TRBJ2-3	.	.	CASSSESGFSTDTQYF	TGTGCCAGCAGTTCAGAAAGCGGGTTCAGCACAGATACGCAGTATTTT
TRBV28	TRBJ1-6	.	TRBD1	CASSQPDRNNSPLHF	TGTGCCAGCAGCCAGCCGGACAGGAATAATTCACCCCTCCACTTT
TRBV30	TRBJ2-1	few	TRBD2	CAWDTGTSGGKSYNEQFF	TGTGCCTGGGATACCGGGACTAGCGGGGGGAAATCCTACAATGAGCAGTTCTTC
TRBV2	TRBJ2-2	.	TRBD2	CASKTSGGVGELFF	TGTGCCAGCAAGACTAGCGGGGGGGTCGGGGAGCTGTTTTTT
TRBV6-4	TRBJ1-5	.	.	CASSDSEGRRQPQHF	TGTGCCAGCAGTGACTCAGAGGGTAGAAGGCAGCCCCAGCATTTT
TRBV20-1	TRBJ2-1	.	.	CSARVQGIKVF	TGCAGTGCTAGAGTCCAGGGGATTAAGGTCTTC
TRBV6-1	TRBJ2-1	.	TRBD2	CASSDLRTSGVYNEQFF	TGTGCCAGCAGTGATTTAAGGACTAGCGGGGTTTACAATGAGCAGTTCTTC
TRBV5-1	TRBJ1-2	few	.	CASSRTENDAGYTF	TGCGCCAGCAGCCGGACAGAGAACGACGCTGGCTACACCTTC
TRBV7-9	TRBJ1-5	.	TRBD1	CASSPGQVNQPQHF	TGTGCCAGCAGTCCGGGACAGGTCAATCAGCCCCAGCATTTT
TRBV4-1	TRBJ1-2	.	.	CASSQDNGRDGYTF	TGCGCCAGCAGCCAAGATAACGGCAGGGATGGCTACACCTTC
TRBV7-9	TRBJ2-7	.	.	CASSLTWRDMSYEQYF	TGTGCCAGCAGCTTGACCTGGCGGGATATGTCCTACGAGCAGTACTTC
TRBV29-1	TRBJ1-2	.	.	CSVDWGTTGNGYTF	TGCAGCGTTGATTGGGGGACCACAGGGAATGGCTACACCTTC
TRBV27	TRBJ2-6	.	.	CASSPYLSSANVLTF	TGTGCCAGCAGTCCGTATCTTTCCTCGGCCAACGTCCTGACTTTC
TRBV29-1	TRBJ2-5	.	.	CSVDLPGLQETQYF	TGCAGCGTTGACCTCCCGGGACTCCAAGAGACCCAGTACTTC
TRBV7-2	TRBJ2-5	once	TRBD1	CASSARTGLETQYF	TGTGCCAGCAGCGCTCGGACAGGGCTGGAGACCCAGTACTTC
TRBV2	TRBJ1-2	.	.	CASSVDTSNYGYTF	TGTGCCAGCAGTGTTGACACCTCTAACTATGGCTACACCTTC
TRBV7-9	TRBJ1-1	.	TRBD1	CASSLGGGANTEAFF	TGTGCCAGCAGCTTAGGAGGGGGCGCGAACACTGAAGCTTTCTTT
TRBV27	TRBJ1-5	.	TRBD1	CASSGTGKSGNQPQHF	TGTGCCAGCAGCGGGACAGGGAAAAGTGGCAATCAGCCCCAGCATTTT
TRBV7-2	TRBJ2-7	.	TRBD2	CASIEAGTSGFYEQYF	TGTGCCAGCATCGAGGCCGGGACTAGCGGGTTCTACGAGCAGTACTTC